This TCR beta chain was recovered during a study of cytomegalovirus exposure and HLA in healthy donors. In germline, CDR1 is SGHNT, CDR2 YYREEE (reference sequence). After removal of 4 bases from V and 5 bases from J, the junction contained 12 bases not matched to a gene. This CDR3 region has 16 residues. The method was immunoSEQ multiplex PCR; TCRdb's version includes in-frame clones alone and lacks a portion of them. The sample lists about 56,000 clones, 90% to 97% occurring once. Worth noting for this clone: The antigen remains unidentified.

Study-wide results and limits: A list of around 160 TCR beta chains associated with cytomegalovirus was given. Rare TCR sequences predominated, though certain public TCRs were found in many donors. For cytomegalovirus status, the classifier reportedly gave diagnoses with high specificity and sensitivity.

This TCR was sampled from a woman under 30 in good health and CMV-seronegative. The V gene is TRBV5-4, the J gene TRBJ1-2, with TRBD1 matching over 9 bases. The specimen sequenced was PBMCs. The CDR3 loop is CASSTTETTGGYGYTF. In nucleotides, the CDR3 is TGTGCCAGCAGCACCACCGAGACGACAGGGGGGTATGGCTACACCTTC.